Shown below are 32 T cell receptor beta chains from a single sample sequenced in a study of shared clonotypes between healthy human individuals. Some clones are missing from TCRdb's copy, which holds only in-frame ones; the method was immunoSEQ multiplex PCR. The data contain some 1.5 million clones, 96% of them singletons. Material: naive CD4+ T cells sorted from blood. This sample's subset: CD45RA+ positively selected. All receptors derive from a man aged 25 to 45 in good health.

The chain recombines TRBV11-2 with TRBJ2-4, with D perhaps TRBD2 (6 bases). CDR3 length: 15 residues. Germline CDR1 and CDR2: SGHAT and FQNNGV. Trimming took 5 bases from V and 7 from J, leaving 18 bases between them. The CDR3 sequence is CASSGWDFSANIQYF. CDR3 in DNA: TGTGCCAGCAGCGGATGGGACTTCTCAGCGAACATTCAGTACTTC.

This chain connects TRBV7-9 to TRBJ1-5, with a tentative D call TRBD1 (5 bases). The germline V gene encodes CDR1 SEHNR and CDR2 FQNEAQ (reference sequence). Trimming removed 5 bases at V and 0 bases at J, with 8 bases between. The CDR3 consists of 14 residues. CDR3 sequence reads: CASSAGNSNQPQHF. The CDR3 DNA reads TGTGCCAGCAGCGCAGGGAATAGCAATCAGCCCCAGCATTTT.

The rearrangement joins TRBV28 to TRBJ2-5; D is perhaps TRBD1 (5 bases). The CDR3 consists of 14 residues. The V and J ends lost 3 bases and 1 base respectively, with 9 bases between them. Germline V gene lookup returns CDR1 MDHEN and CDR2 SYDVKM. CDR3 bases: TGTGCCAGCAGTTTGGCCGACAGCCAAGAGACCCAGTACTTC. Translation: CASSLADSQETQYF. The whole variable domain, filled in from reference TRBV28 and TRBJ2-5, reads DVKVTQSSRYLVKRTGEKVFLECVQDMDHENMFWYRQDPGLGLRLIYFSYDVKMKEKGDIPEGYSVSREKKERFSLILESASTNQTSMYLCASSLADSQETQYFGPGTRLLVL.

The V call is TRBV5-8, the J call TRBJ2-5, with a tentative D call TRBD1 (6 bases). Germline V lookup: CDR1 SGHTS, CDR2 YDEGEE. Trimming removed 1 base at V and 1 base at J, with 11 bases between. The CDR3 runs to 15 residues. The CDR3 coding sequence is TGTGCCAGCAGCTTGAGGGGGTCCCCCCAAGAGACCCAGTACTTC. Its protein product is CASSLRGSPQETQYF.

The chain links TRBV10-2 to TRBJ2-1; D ambiguous. Germline-derived CDR1 and CDR2 are WSHSY and SAAADI. The CDR3 totals 11 residues. The DNA for the CDR3 is TGCGCAACCTATGGGTACAATGAGCAGTTCTTC. It encodes CATYGYNEQFF.

The chain couples TRBV5-6 to TRBJ1-5; D call uncertain. Trimming shortened V by 0 bases and J by 0 bases, and 10 bases separated the two germline ends. The CDR3 covers 16 residues. Germline-derived CDR1 and CDR2 are SGHDT and YYEEEE. CDR3 bases: TGTGCCAGCAGCTTGGGCGGTTTTTATAGCAATCAGCCCCAGCATTTT. It encodes CASSLGGFYSNQPQHF.

The chain employs TRBV6-1 and TRBJ2-5, with a weak D call TRBD2 (7 bases). V was pared by 2 bases and J by 6 bases, with 16 bases between. The germline V gene has CDR1 MNHNS and CDR2 SASEGT. The CDR3 extends over 15 amino acids. CDR3 sequence reads: CASSEIGRGRKTQYF. The CDR3 DNA is TGTGCCAGCAGTGAAATTGGGCGGGGGCGTAAGACCCAGTACTTC.

V and J are TRBV6-4 and TRBJ2-1; 7 bases agree with TRBD2. Losses at the gene ends were 7 bases for V and 7 bases for J; bases not matched to a gene: 13. There are 15 residues in the CDR3. Germline V gene lookup returns CDR1 MRHNA and CDR2 SNTAGT. This chain's CDR3 is CASNWAGLPWNEQFF. CDR3 bases: TGTGCCAGCAATTGGGCGGGACTACCGTGGAATGAGCAGTTCTTC.

The CDR3 reads CASNAASSEKLFF. The CDR3 nucleotides read TGTGCCAGCAACGCAGCCTCTTCTGAAAAACTGTTTTTT. This chain links TRBV2 with TRBJ1-4; D uncertain. The V end was cut by 7 bases, the J end by 7 bases, with 13 bases between. Germline CDR1 is SNHLY and CDR2 is FYNNEI. This CDR3 is 13 amino acids long. Full variable domain (rest looked up from reference TRBV2 and TRBJ1-4): EPEVTQTPSHQVTQMGQEVILRCVPISNHLYFYWYRQILGQKVEFLVSFYNNEISEKSEIFDDQFSVERPDGSNFTLKIRSTKLEDSAMYFCASNAASSEKLFFGSGTQLSVL.

This chain links TRBV7-9 with TRBJ2-1; D may match TRBD1 or TRBD2 (6 bases each). The V and J ends lost 4 bases and 5 bases respectively, with 9 bases between them. CDR3 size: 13 residues. In germline, CDR1 is SEHNR, CDR2 FQNEAQ (reference sequence). The CDR3, as DNA: TGTGCCAGCAGCTGGCGGGACAACAATGAGCAGTTCTTC. Its translation is CASSWRDNNEQFF. The whole variable domain, remainder taken from reference TRBV7-9 and TRBJ2-1, is DTGVSQNPRHKITKRGQNVTFRCDPISEHNRLYWYRQTLGQGPEFLTYFQNEAQLEKSRLLSDRFSAERPKGSFSTLEIQRTEQGDSAMYLCASSWRDNNEQFFGPGTRLTVL.

This clone was observed a single time. As DNA, the CDR3 is TGTGCCAGCAGTGAATGGGTCCTTGAGGACAGGGATCAGCCCCAGCATTTT. The encoded protein is CASSEWVLEDRDQPQHF. This sequence joins TRBV6-1 and TRBJ1-5, with 8 bases lining up with TRBD1. The V segment lost 2 bases and the J segment 5 bases; nucleotides outside the gene matches: 11. CDR1 and CDR2 (germline): MNHNS, SASEGT. There are 17 residues in the CDR3.

The chain recombines TRBV6-5 with TRBJ2-5, with D possibly matching TRBD1 (6 bases). The germline V gene encodes CDR1 MNHEY and CDR2 SVGAGI. The ends were cut back, 0 bases at V and 10 bases at J, with 18 bases in the middle. The CDR3 runs to 15 residues. Here the CDR3 DNA reads TGTGCCAGCAGTTACTCGTCAGGGTATCAAGGGGGCCAGTACTTC. Its protein product is CASSYSSGYQGGQYF.

The V call is TRBV5-1, the J call TRBJ1-1; possible D gene TRBD1, 5 bases. The CDR3 loop spans 13 amino acids. Trimming took 1 base from V and 6 from J, leaving 10 bases between them. CDR1 and CDR2 from the germline V gene are SGHRS and YFSETQ. In nucleotides, the CDR3 is TGCGCCAGCAGCTTGACAGGTCCCTCTGAAGCTTTCTTT. It encodes CASSLTGPSEAFF.

For this clone: Other DNA sequences in the sample encode the same CDR3. The chain couples TRBV6-5 to TRBJ1-1; no reliable D call. Trimming took off 5 bases at V and 1 base at J, with 11 bases between the two ends. Per germline, CDR1 MNHEY and CDR2 SVGAGI. CDR3 size: 14 residues. This CDR3 is CASSHRGSNTEAFF. The CDR3 bases are TGTGCCAGCAGTCATCGGGGTTCGAACACTGAAGCTTTCTTT.

The rearrangement uses TRBV7-9 and TRBJ2-5; 9 bases are shared with TRBD2. CDR3 length equals 16 residues. Germline trimming cut 5 bases from V and 1 base from J; bases unmatched to any gene: 8. Germline assignment: CDR1 SEHNR and CDR2 FQNEAQ (reference sequence). CDR3 DNA: TGTGCCAGCAGCCCGACTAGCGGCCCGCCCCAAGAGACCCAGTACTTC. Amino acids: CASSPTSGPPQETQYF.

This clone was seen just once. The gene calls are TRBV10-3 and TRBJ2-4; perhaps TRBD2 as D (5 bases). CDR1 and CDR2 from the germline V gene are ENHRY and SYGVKD. V lost 10 bases, J lost 0 bases, and 10 bases lay in between. CDR3 length equals 13 residues. CDR3 amino acids: CATAGLAKNIQYF. In DNA, the CDR3 is TGTGCCACGGCAGGACTAGCCAAAAACATTCAGTACTTC.

The rearrangement joins TRBV29-1 to TRBJ2-3, with 11 bases that match TRBD2. V gave up 5 bases and J gave up 0 bases; unmatched junction bases: 4. CDR1 is SQVTM and CDR2 is ANQGSEA in the germline V gene. This CDR3 spans 15 amino acids. The chain's CDR3 is CSVTGTSGSTDTQYF. CDR3 sequence (DNA): TGCAGCGTTACCGGGACTAGCGGCAGCACAGATACGCAGTATTTT.

The chain combines TRBV28 with TRBJ2-2, with D perhaps TRBD1 (8 bases). The V end was cut by 6 bases, the J end by 5 bases, with 22 bases between. Germline loops: CDR1 MDHEN, CDR2 SYDVKM. There are 17 residues in the CDR3. CDR3 DNA: TGTGCCAGCAGACCCCCTCGGACAGGGAGGGGAACCGGGGAGCTGTTTTTT. As protein: CASRPPRTGRGTGELFF.

The rearrangement joins TRBV19 to TRBJ2-1, with D perhaps matching TRBD2 (6 bases). Germline CDR1 is LNHDA and CDR2 is SQIVND (reference sequence). The CDR3 totals 14 residues. Trimming removed 5 bases from V and 5 bases from J, with 13 bases in between. The CDR3 DNA is TGTGCCAGTAGTCGGGAGAACAACAACAATGAGCAGTTCTTC. It translates to CASSRENNNNEQFF.

This rearrangement joins TRBV4-3 to TRBJ2-2, with no clear D. Per germline, CDR1 LGHNA and CDR2 YSLEER. The CDR3 spans 15 residues. Trimming took 3 bases from V and 0 from J, leaving 8 bases between them. CDR3 loop: CASSQQASNTGELFF. Written as DNA, the CDR3 is TGCGCCAGCAGCCAGCAGGCCTCGAACACCGGGGAGCTGTTTTTT.

This chain's CDR3 is CASSSRSGGGDTQYF. CDR3 DNA: TGTGCCAGCAGCTCCCGGTCGGGCGGGGGGGATACGCAGTATTTT. This sequence joins TRBV5-4 and TRBJ2-3; 8 bases fit TRBD2. The CDR3 has 15 amino acids. Trimming cost V 3 bases and J 6 bases; bases outside gene matches: 9. Germline CDR1 SGHNT, CDR2 YYREEE (reference sequence).

This clone was counted a single time. V is TRBV5-1 and J is TRBJ2-5, with D possibly being TRBD1 (5 bases). CDR1 and CDR2 (germline): SGHRS, YFSETQ. Between the trimmed V and J ends, which lost 0 bases and 5 bases, there was a span of 17 bases. The CDR3 is made up of 16 amino acids. CDR3 sequence (DNA): TGCGCCAGCAGCTTGGATGCAGGGCGAGCTCTCGAGACCCAGTACTTC. Translating gives CASSLDAGRALETQYF.

The CDR3 nucleotides are TGTGCCAGCAGTCCGGGACTAGCGGTTAATGAGCAGTTCTTC. Translating gives CASSPGLAVNEQFF. This chain links TRBV11-2 with TRBJ2-1; 11 bases map to TRBD2. Unmatched junction bases numbered 5, after V lost 6 bases and J lost 7 bases. Germline CDR1 SGHAT, CDR2 FQNNGV. The CDR3 is 14 residues long.

V is TRBV30 and J is TRBJ1-2; D unclear. Trimming removed 2 bases from V and 3 bases from J, with 19 bases in between. In germline, CDR1 is GTSNPN, CDR2 SVGIG (reference sequence). The CDR3 consists of 16 residues. CDR3 sequence (DNA): TGTGCCTGGAGTACGAGGGTGAACCCGAAATACTATGGCTACACCTTC. Amino acids: CAWSTRVNPKYYGYTF.

The chain recombines TRBV16 with TRBJ1-2; 7 bases agree with TRBD1. Unmatched junction bases numbered 7, after V lost 0 bases and J lost 3 bases. The CDR3 is 16 residues long. CDR1 is KGHSY, CDR2 FQNENV, per germline. The CDR3 loop reads CASSQSGYRGDYGYTF. The CDR3 DNA reads as TGTGCCAGCAGCCAATCCGGGTACAGGGGTGACTATGGCTACACCTTC.

Of note for this clone: Other DNA sequences within the sample encode an identical CDR3. This rearrangement joins TRBV11-2 to TRBJ2-3; D is uncertain. Germline V lookup: CDR1 SGHAT, CDR2 FQNNGV. The CDR3 extends over 11 amino acids. Trimming removed 3 bases at V and 6 bases at J, with 4 bases between. CDR3 sequence (DNA): TGTGCCAGCAGCTTCGGTGATACGCAGTATTTT. Amino acids: CASSFGDTQYF.

The chain has TRBV6-5 and TRBJ1-2; 8 positions match TRBD1. CDR3 length: 13 residues. The germline CDR1 and CDR2 sequences are MNHEY and SVGAGI. Trimming at V came to 6 bases and at J to 4 bases, leaving 4 bases not matched to a gene. CDR3 coding DNA: TGTGCCAGCAGCGACAGGGGCCTCTATGGCTACACCTTC. As protein: CASSDRGLYGYTF.

This chain links TRBV7-9 with TRBJ1-4, with 7 bases matching TRBD1. CDR1 SEHNR and CDR2 FQNEAQ come from the germline V gene (reference sequence). V trimming: 5 bases; J trimming: 8 bases; junction bases outside the gene matches: 11. The CDR3 consists of 15 residues. Here the CDR3 reads CASSPLDRNREKLFF. Written as DNA, the CDR3 is TGTGCCAGCAGCCCCCTGGACAGGAACCGAGAAAAACTGTTTTTT.

This sequence joins TRBV5-1 and TRBJ1-2, with TRBD1 matching over 7 bases. V shed 4 bases and J 2 bases; nucleotides not matched to a gene: 2. This CDR3 is 13 amino acids long. Germline CDR1 and CDR2: SGHRS and YFSETQ. The CDR3 DNA reads as TGCGCCAGCAGCGAGGGACAGAACTATGGCTACACCTTC. Its translation is CASSEGQNYGYTF.

The J gene is TRBJ2-2, the V gene TRBV30; 12 bases line up with TRBD2. CDR1 GTSNPN and CDR2 SVGIG come from the germline V gene (reference sequence). With V trimmed by 3 bases and J by 7 bases, 15 bases remained unmatched. The CDR3 consists of 18 residues. The CDR3 bases are TGTGCCTGGAGCCCCTCACGAGCTAGCGGGAGGGCCGGCGGGGAGCTGTTTTTT. Protein: CAWSPSRASGRAGGELFF.

The rearrangement joins TRBV5-1 to TRBJ2-2; 10 nucleotides match TRBD1. CDR1 SGHRS and CDR2 YFSETQ come from the germline V gene. The CDR3 is 15 amino acids. V dropped 3 bases and J dropped 3; count of bases not matched to a gene: 2. CDR3 bases: TGCGCCAGCAGCTCGGACAGGGGGGACACCGGGGAGCTGTTTTTT. Translation gives CASSSDRGDTGELFF.

The chain links TRBV5-8 to TRBJ1-1; possible D gene TRBD1, 5 bases. Germline CDR1 SGHTS, CDR2 YDEGEE. V lost 2 bases and J lost 0, with 20 bases in between. This CDR3 has 18 amino acids. The CDR3 region has the DNA TGTGCCAGCAGCTTTGCGCTCATAGGAGGGGCGATGAACACTGAAGCTTTCTTT. As protein: CASSFALIGGAMNTEAFF.